These 7 T cell receptor beta chains share one sample of origin, sequenced in a study of cytomegalovirus exposure and HLA in healthy donors. This PCR relied on a set of 60 Vbeta primers and 13 Jbeta primers. Only in-frame clones appear in the TCRdb table, and some are missing; sequencing was by immunoSEQ multiplex PCR. The data hold around 120,000 clones, with about 80% observed a single time. Material for sequencing was PBMCs. The origin of the receptors is a man younger than 35 in good health and CMV-seronegative.

The V and J genes are TRBV5-4 and TRBJ2-7; 8 bases align to TRBD2. This CDR3 is built from 14 residues. J lost 1 base, V lost 3 bases, and 3 bases had no gene match. The germline V gene has CDR1 SGHNT and CDR2 YYREEE (reference sequence). The CDR3, as DNA: TGTGCCAGCAGCTCACGGGGGGGGTCCTACGAGCAGTACTTC. Translating it yields CASSSRGGSYEQYF.

The V and J genes are TRBV18 and TRBJ2-1; 7 bases line up with TRBD1. The J segment lost 2 bases and the V segment lost 4 bases, leaving 5 bases of the junction unmatched. From germline, CDR1 is KGHSH and CDR2 LQKENI. The CDR3 is 15 amino acids. CDR3 coding DNA: TGTGCCAGCTCACGACCGGGACAGCCCTACAATGAGCAGTTCTTC. Translating it yields CASSRPGQPYNEQFF.

CDR3 region: CASRTGERGLYNEQFF. The CDR3, as DNA: TGTGCCAGCAGAACAGGGGAGCGCGGGCTGTACAATGAGCAGTTCTTC. V is TRBV28 and J is TRBJ2-1; 7 bases map to TRBD1. V trimming: 6 bases; J trimming: 4 bases; junction bases outside the gene matches: 12. Germline V gives CDR1 MDHEN, CDR2 SYDVKM. The CDR3 contains 16 residues.

The chain employs TRBV7-2 and TRBJ2-5, with D unresolved. The V gene's germline CDR1 is SGHTA and CDR2 FQGNSA. Trimming pared 7 bases from V and 2 bases from J, leaving 14 bases between. CDR3 length equals 14 residues. CDR3 region: CASTAPPQQETQYF. CDR3 nucleotides: TGTGCCAGCACCGCCCCCCCACAGCAAGAGACCCAGTACTTC.

J is TRBJ2-7 and V is TRBV13; D call uncertain. Germline CDR1 reads PRHDT; CDR2 reads FYEKMQ (reference sequence). The V gene lost 1 base and the J gene lost 0 bases, with 7 bases spanning the gap. The CDR3 extends over 14 amino acids. The CDR3 nucleotides read TGTGCCAGCAGCTTAGCCCGTAGCTCCTACGAGCAGTACGTC. This codes for CASSLARSSYEQYV.

The V gene is TRBV10-2, the J gene TRBJ1-1; D remains unclear. The V and J ends lost 7 bases and 4 bases respectively, with 10 bases between them. Germline CDR1 is WSHSY and CDR2 is SAAADI. The CDR3 sequence is 12 residues long. The CDR3 spells CASTQTFTEAFF. CDR3 DNA sequence: TGCGCCAGCACCCAGACATTCACTGAAGCTTTCTTT.

The V gene is TRBV5-4, the J gene TRBJ2-5; D possibly corresponds to TRBD2 (7 bases). The CDR3 runs to 14 residues. In germline, CDR1 is SGHNT, CDR2 YYREEE (reference sequence). The V end was cut by 3 bases, the J end by 5 bases, with 14 bases between. CDR3 in amino acids: CASSSKQGGETQYF. The CDR3 DNA sequence: TGTGCCAGCAGCTCGAAACAGGGAGGGGAGACCCAGTACTTC.